This T cell receptor (beta chain) emerged from a study of T cell responses to AZD1222 COVID-19 vaccine listed by TCRdb under 2021. For the study in its entirety: TCR sequencing was performed for 230 to 250 trial participants, of whom 207 were given two doses of AZD1222 and around 25 were given two doses of MenACWY control vaccine. Trial participants were enrolled into age subgroups of 18-55, 56-69 and 70-plus years, which contained about 150, 27 and 61 TCR-sequenced participants, respectively. Paper-wide results and their limitations: In the small 56-69-year group, the increase in depth fell short of significance, most likely because of low power. Participants were mostly white British and included more females than males, and it was suggested by the authors that clonal diversity may have been underestimated. Conclusions about previously exposed vaccinees are limited because only a handful of AZD1222 recipients were SARS-CoV-2 seropositive at baseline. Reportedly, close to half of the unique spike-specific TCRs recognized epitopes lying outside the regions that are mutated in the B.1.351 and B.1.1.7 variants. Vaccine-associated CD4 TCRs spanned the whole spike protein, with dominant responses in regions 160-218 and 743-854. Because no day 14 peak-response samples were available, repertoires were characterized only after the peak T cell response. After two AZD1222 doses, both the breadth and the depth of spike-specific TCRs were significantly higher than at day 0 and than in MenACWY recipients.

The junction shows trimming of 7 bases on V and 7 bases on J, plus 17 bases between the germline ends. Via the germline V gene (reference sequence), CDR1 is LNHDA and CDR2 SQIVND. The CDR3 holds 14 amino acids from the cysteine to the phenylalanine. Only the CDR3 part of the read is kept: 42 bases, read in frame from the first base. A note on this clone: This receptor's antigen is unknown. Qualities for individual bases were not recorded, and no much larger clone is one base off.

The CDR3 regions of human TCRbeta chains were analyzed by immunosequencing. The paper's data handling went like this. Repertoire TCRs were matched against a reference library of SARS-CoV-2-specific TCRs generated with the MIRA antigen-specificity platform. Breadth was defined as the fraction of unique TCRs that were SARS-CoV-2-associated. Depth was defined as the fraction of total T cells that were SARS-CoV-2-associated. Using the MIRA data, every spike-specific TCR was mapped to the spike region that the TCR reacted to and assigned to either a CD4 or a CD8 class. Log10-transformed breadth and depth values were compared by one-way ANOVA with Sidak's multiple comparisons tests. TCRdb retrieved this table from immuneACCESS and kept in-frame rearrangements only. Not all clones are present; in checked studies, unresolved V genes account for under half, and no reason is known for the remainder. The V and J calls and clone size come from that table; D and trimming were worked out from the DNA. In this sample the table shows roughly 140,000 clones, around nine tenths of which occur a single time. The leading ten clones occupy around 10% of the sample.

The time point label, read with the paper, signifies: about 28 days (+/-7) after the second vaccine dose. Because spike-specific TCR depth and breadth did not differ between the two schedules, AZD1222 recipients who got a second dose at roughly 4 weeks were pooled with those who got a second dose at roughly 12 weeks. The vaccinee samples were drawn from two UK trials, COV001 and COV002, one of which was a single-blind randomized controlled phase 2/3 trial testing AZD1222 (ChAdOx1 nCoV-19) in healthy adults. For TCRbeta chain sequencing, PBMC samples from trial participants were taken at day 0 and at day 28 after the second dose.

The chain is made from TRBV19 and TRBJ1-5; tentative D gene TRBD1, with 6 bases matching. Specimen: peripheral blood, collected 28 days after the second AZD1222 dose. The sequence was obtained from an adult who received the AZD1222 COVID-19 vaccine. DNA sequence: TGTGCCAGTACCTATTCGGGGGCTGAGCAGCCCCAGCATTTT. Its protein reads: CASTYSGAEQPQHF.